The TCR beta chain described here comes from a study of cytomegalovirus exposure and HLA in healthy donors. Study-wide findings and caveats: Reportedly, fewer N-insertions than the approximately 700-donor mean appeared in an Asian-associated ancestry cluster in a later analysis. Later work found that TCR association rates differed between HLA loci; DRB1 had the most and HLA-C the fewest.

Points on this clone: Its target is unknown.

With 60 Vbeta and 13 Jbeta primers, the PCR was carried out. As originally analysed: Approximately 11 million of the roughly 80 million unique TCR beta chains counted in a later analysis were shared. Profiled with immunoSEQ multiplex PCR; TCRdb holds only in-frame clones, not every one. The V and J calls and clone size come from that table; D and trimming were worked out from the DNA. The sample carries under 140,000 clones, approximately 80% recorded once. The CDR3 consists of 19 residues. V lost 1 base, J lost 3 bases, and 15 bases stayed unmatched. In germline, CDR1 is MNHNS, CDR2 SASEGT. The chain couples TRBV6-1 to TRBJ2-7; 10 bases align to TRBD1. The clonotype originates from a young man in good health and CMV-seropositive. Sequencing was performed on PBMCs. CDR3 bases: TGTGCCAGCAGTGAAGTACCGGGACAGGGGTTTTCGTTGGGCTACGAGCAGTACTTC. Translating gives CASSEVPGQGFSLGYEQYF.